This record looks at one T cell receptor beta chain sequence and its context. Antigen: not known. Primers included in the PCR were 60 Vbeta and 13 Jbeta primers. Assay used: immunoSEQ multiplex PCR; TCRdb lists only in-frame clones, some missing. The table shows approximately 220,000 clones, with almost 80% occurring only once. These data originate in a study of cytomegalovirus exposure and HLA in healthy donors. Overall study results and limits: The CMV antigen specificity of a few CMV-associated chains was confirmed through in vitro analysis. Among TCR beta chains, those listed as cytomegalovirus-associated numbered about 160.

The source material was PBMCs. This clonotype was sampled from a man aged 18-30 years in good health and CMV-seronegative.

CDR3 amino acids: CASSKGRGRSSYNSPLHF. The CDR3 bases are TGTGCCAGCAGCAAGGGGAGGGGCAGGAGCTCCTATAATTCACCCCTCCACTTT. This chain joins TRBV7-2 and TRBJ1-6, with a weak D call TRBD1 (5 bases). The CDR3 totals 18 residues. Trimming took 5 bases from V and 0 from J, leaving 17 bases between them. The germline CDR1 and CDR2 sequences are SGHTA and FQGNSA.